These 18 T cell receptor beta chains originate from one sample sequenced in a study of shared clonotypes between healthy human individuals (dated by TCRdb to the early 2020s). The receptor library was made with the immunoSEQ multiplex PCR assay. This immuneACCESS table, as held by TCRdb, lists in-frame sequences with V and J called but not all clones. Of the missing ones, under half trace to an unresolved V gene in checked studies; the others have no known cause. In all, the sample holds about 530,000 clones, and roughly 85% of those were seen once. The ten biggest clones cover around 12% of the sample. The sequenced sample consisted of PBMCs. These receptors came from a woman aged 40 to 50 in good health. Some clones in this sample may be carry-over from other donors' samples.

The V and J genes are TRBV28 and TRBJ2-7; D could derive from TRBD1 or TRBD2 (5 bases each). With 5 bases removed from V and 7 bases from J, the gap between germline ends came to 12 bases. The CDR3 totals 12 residues. Germline CDR1 MDHEN, CDR2 SYDVKM. DNA of the CDR3: TGTGCCAGCAGTCACCTGGGGGAGGAGCAGTACTTC. It encodes CASSHLGEEQYF.

The rearrangement uses TRBV7-2 and TRBJ2-7; D unclear. This CDR3 comprises 14 residues. The V gene's germline CDR1 is SGHTA and CDR2 FQGNSA. Trimming left V 5 bases short and J 0 bases short, with 11 bases between. The DNA of the CDR3 is TGTGCCAGCAGCCCGCACGGGCTCTCCTACGAGCAGTACTTC. This encodes CASSPHGLSYEQYF.

This clone appeared a few times. V and J are TRBV2 and TRBJ1-4; D gene uncertain. The germline gives CDR1 SNHLY, CDR2 FYNNEI. V was cut by 7 bases and J by 12 bases, with 21 bases left in between. CDR3 length equals 14 residues. The CDR3 bases are TGTGCCAGCACGAGAGATAGGCGGTTGTTCGAACTGTTTTTT. It codes for CASTRDRRLFELFF.

The CDR3 DNA is TGTGCCCCCACGGGATGGCCCCCGGCAGATGGTGGCTACACCTTC. Translated: CAPTGWPPADGGYTF. The V and J genes are TRBV7-9 and TRBJ1-2; no reliable D call. V was shortened by 11 bases and J by 7 bases, with 26 bases between the two germline ends. Germline assignment: CDR1 SEHNR and CDR2 FQNEAQ (reference sequence). The CDR3 spans 15 residues. Complete variable domain (other parts from reference TRBV7-9 and TRBJ1-2): DTGVSQNPRHKITKRGQNVTFRCDPISEHNRLYWYRQTLGQGPEFLTYFQNEAQLEKSRLLSDRFSAERPKGSFSTLEIQRTEQGDSAMYLCAPTGWPPADGGYTFGSGTRLTVV.

The chain carries TRBV6-1 and TRBJ1-3, with D unresolved. The ends were cut back, 7 bases at V and 4 bases at J, with 11 bases in the middle. Germline V gene sequence: CDR1 MNHNS, CDR2 SASEGT. There are 13 residues in the CDR3. The CDR3 here is CASTPVVGNTIYF. DNA of the CDR3: TGTGCCAGCACACCCGTTGTCGGAAACACCATATATTTT.

This clone showed up just once. The CDR3 DNA is TGTGCCAGCAGCTTAGCCGGGGGACTAGCGGGAGGCAATGAGCAGTTCTTC. This gives the protein CASSLAGGLAGGNEQFF. The J gene is TRBJ2-1, the V gene TRBV7-9; 15 bases agree with TRBD2. This CDR3 region has 17 residues. Germline loops: CDR1 SEHNR, CDR2 FQNEAQ (reference sequence). Trimming took 0 bases from V and 6 from J; bases not matched to a gene: 3.

Many counts were recorded for this clone. This chain joins TRBV10-3 and TRBJ2-3; D not resolved. Per the germline V gene, CDR1 is ENHRY and CDR2 is SYGVKD. Trimming shortened V by 10 bases and J by 3 bases, and 17 bases separated the two germline ends. The CDR3 length is 14 residues. This chain's CDR3 is CATAVNLTTDTQYF. DNA for the CDR3: TGTGCCACGGCGGTCAACCTTACTACAGATACGCAGTATTTT.

This clone was counted only a few times. The rearrangement uses TRBV18 and TRBJ2-1, with D perhaps assigned TRBD1 or TRBD2 (5 bases each). Germline V gene data show CDR1 as KGHSH and CDR2 as LQKENI. CDR3 length: 15 amino acids. V was cut by 3 bases and J by 7 bases, with 16 bases left in between. The CDR3: CASSPIYGAVNEQFF. The CDR3, as DNA: TGTGCCAGCTCACCCATTTACGGGGCGGTAAATGAGCAGTTCTTC.

In regard to this clone: A single base is all that separates this from a far larger clone, so a read error is likely. The same CDR3 is also encoded by other DNA sequences in this sample. CDR3 sequence (DNA): TGTGCCAGCTCCCTGGAGGCAGATACACAGTATTTT. This translates into CASSLEADTQYF. This sequence joins TRBV18 and TRBJ2-3; possible D gene TRBD2, 5 bases. The CDR3 is 12 residues long. Looked up from germline, CDR1 is KGHSH and CDR2 is LQKENI. The variable domain in full, completed from reference TRBV18 and TRBJ2-3, reads NAGVMQNPRHLVRRRGQEARLRCSPMKGHSHVYWYRQLPEEGLKFMVYLQKENIIDESGMPKERFSAEFPKEGPSILRIQQVVRGDSAAYFCASSLEADTQYFGPGTRLTVL.

The J gene is TRBJ2-6, the V gene TRBV11-2; D is possibly TRBD2 (5 bases). Per germline, CDR1 SGHAT and CDR2 FQNNGV. The CDR3 totals 17 residues. Deletions cut 1 base from V and 2 bases from J, with 12 bases between. CDR3 in amino acids: CASSLAFRGTGANVLTF. The CDR3 nucleotides read TGTGCCAGCAGCTTAGCGTTTCGGGGTACTGGGGCCAACGTCCTGACTTTC.

J is TRBJ2-2 and V is TRBV15, with 10 nucleotides matching TRBD2. V gave up 2 bases and J gave up 4 bases; unmatched junction bases: 10. The CDR3 is 18 amino acids. CDR1 LNHNV and CDR2 YYDKDF come from the germline V gene (reference sequence). CDR3 region: CATSRPGGSGRGTGELFF. CDR3 sequence (DNA): TGTGCCACCAGCAGACCGGGGGGGAGCGGGAGGGGCACCGGGGAGCTGTTTTTT.

V and J are TRBV18 and TRBJ2-5; D tentatively fits TRBD1 or TRBD2 (5 bases each). Trimming shortened V by 5 bases and J by 4 bases, and 11 bases separated the two germline ends. Germline CDR1 KGHSH, CDR2 LQKENI. CDR3 size: 13 residues. The CDR3 DNA follows: TGTGCCAGCTCAAGGGGAGTGTTAGAGACCCAGTACTTC. It encodes CASSRGVLETQYF. The complete variable domain, with remaining parts taken from reference TRBV18 and TRBJ2-5, reads NAGVMQNPRHLVRRRGQEARLRCSPMKGHSHVYWYRQLPEEGLKFMVYLQKENIIDESGMPKERFSAEFPKEGPSILRIQQVVRGDSAAYFCASSRGVLETQYFGPGTRLLVL.

This clone is a singleton in its sample. The chain has TRBV7-2 and TRBJ2-2; 8 bases line up with TRBD2. Germline V CDR1 and CDR2: SGHTA, FQGNSA. After removal of 5 bases from V and 2 bases from J, the junction contained 7 bases not matched to a gene. The CDR3 length is 16 residues. CDR3 loop: CASSRAGGSNTGELFF. The CDR3 region has the DNA TGTGCCAGCAGCCGCGCGGGAGGATCAAACACCGGGGAGCTGTTTTTT.

This clone has a single count. The V call is TRBV4-1, the J call TRBJ2-1, with TRBD2 matching over 11 bases. J was trimmed by 0 bases and V by 3 bases; bases with no gene match: 10. Germline assignment: CDR1 MGHRA and CDR2 YSYEKL. CDR3 length: 19 residues. The CDR3 sequence is CASSHRTVSGRASYNEQFF. In nucleotides, the CDR3 is TGCGCCAGCAGCCACAGGACAGTTAGCGGGAGGGCCTCCTACAATGAGCAGTTCTTC.

This sequence joins TRBV28 and TRBJ1-4, with D unresolved. Germline V gene data show CDR1 as MDHEN and CDR2 as SYDVKM. There are 14 residues in the CDR3. V was cut by 2 bases and J by 7 bases, with 11 bases left in between. The CDR3 coding sequence is TGTGCCAGCAGTTTAGTGGGGAGTGGTGAAAAACTGTTTTTT. It translates to CASSLVGSGEKLFF. Full variable domain (missing parts from reference TRBV28 and TRBJ1-4): DVKVTQSSRYLVKRTGEKVFLECVQDMDHENMFWYRQDPGLGLRLIYFSYDVKMKEKGDIPEGYSVSREKKERFSLILESASTNQTSMYLCASSLVGSGEKLFFGSGTQLSVL.

The CDR3 nucleotides read TGTGCCATCAGTGGACTAGCGGTGGGACGCACAGATACGCAGTATTTT. Protein product: CAISGLAVGRTDTQYF. The rearrangement uses TRBV10-3 and TRBJ2-3; 9 bases match TRBD2. Losses at the gene ends were 4 bases for V and 1 base for J; bases not matched to a gene: 6. CDR1 and CDR2 (germline): ENHRY, SYGVKD. The CDR3 runs to 16 residues.

V and J are TRBV7-2 and TRBJ1-5, with 8 bases fitting TRBD1. The ends lost 6 bases at V and 4 bases at J; junction bases unmatched: 5. There are 14 residues in the CDR3. The germline V gene encodes CDR1 SGHTA and CDR2 FQGNSA. CDR3: CASSRDRGNQPQHF. CDR3 coding DNA: TGTGCCAGCAGTCGAGACAGGGGTAATCAGCCCCAGCATTTT.

This clone was counted once. This chain links TRBV7-7 with TRBJ2-6; D is uncertain. There are 18 residues in the CDR3. V lost 5 bases and J lost 5, with 22 bases in between. CDR1 is SSHAT, CDR2 FNYEAQ, per germline (reference sequence). The CDR3 bases are TGTGCCAGCAGCCAATTGAGTAAGCCACAAAGTCGGGCCAACGTCCTGACTTTC. Its translation is CASSQLSKPQSRANVLTF.